These 14 T cell receptor beta chains came from one sample sequenced in a study of cytomegalovirus exposure and HLA in healthy donors. This PCR relied on a set of 60 Vbeta primers and 13 Jbeta primers. Libraries were prepared by immunoSEQ multiplex PCR; TCRdb keeps only in-frame clonotypes and omits some of them. The table has 200,000 or so clones, around 85% seen once; the top ten hold 0.22%. Sequencing used PBMCs. The receptors come from a girl aged 2-10 years in good health and CMV-seronegative.

The chain recombines TRBV4-1 with TRBJ2-7, with D perhaps TRBD1 (6 bases). CDR3 size: 15 residues. Germline CDR1 reads MGHRA; CDR2 reads YSYEKL. V was cut by 1 base and J by 5 bases, with 15 bases left in between. The CDR3 DNA is TGCGCCAGCAGCCAAGGTCCTGGACAGCCCCACGAGCAGTACTTC. The encoded protein is CASSQGPGQPHEQYF.

V and J are TRBV6-5 and TRBJ1-2, with 7 bases that match TRBD1. CDR1 is MNHEY, CDR2 SVGAGI, per germline. CDR3 length: 13 amino acids. Unmatched junction bases numbered 3, after V lost 4 bases and J lost 4 bases. The CDR3 spells CASSFDRAYGYTF. CDR3 coding DNA: TGTGCCAGCAGTTTCGACAGGGCCTATGGCTACACCTTC.

This clone came up a few times. The genes are TRBV5-1 and TRBJ1-5; TRBD1 might be the D (6 bases). This CDR3 has 15 residues. In germline, CDR1 is SGHRS, CDR2 YFSETQ. V was trimmed by 0 bases and J by 7 bases, leaving 14 bases between them. The CDR3 reads CASSLASGVGQPQHF. CDR3 nucleotide sequence: TGCGCCAGCAGCTTGGCCTCAGGGGTAGGACAGCCCCAGCATTTT. Drawing the rest from reference TRBV5-1 and TRBJ1-5, the complete variable domain is KAGVTQTPRYLIKTRGQQVTLSCSPISGHRSVSWYQQTPGQGLQFLFEYFSETQRNKGNFPGRFSGRQFSNSRSEMNVSTLELGDSALYLCASSLASGVGQPQHFGDGTRLSIL.

The genes are TRBV14 and TRBJ2-7; 11 nucleotides align to TRBD1. The CDR3 consists of 17 residues. V was pared by 0 bases and J by 2 bases, with 6 bases of the junction left unmatched. CDR1 SGHDN and CDR2 FVKESK come from the germline V gene. The CDR3 sequence: CASSQEGQGAIAYEQYF. The CDR3 DNA is TGTGCCAGCAGCCAAGAAGGACAGGGGGCAATTGCCTACGAGCAGTACTTC.

The V gene is TRBV6-1, the J gene TRBJ1-4, with 8 bases aligning to TRBD1. The length of the CDR3 is 15 residues. V lost 5 bases, J lost 6 bases, and 8 bases stayed unmatched. CDR1 is MNHNS and CDR2 is SASEGT in the germline V gene. CDR3 loop: CASSPAGQGYEKLFF. The DNA for the CDR3 is TGTGCCAGCAGTCCGGCAGGACAGGGATATGAAAAACTGTTTTTT.

This clone was seen once. The chain combines TRBV29-1 with TRBJ2-7; D is unclear. The V end lost 4 bases, the J end lost 2 bases, and 9 bases lay between the germline ends. Per the germline V gene, CDR1 is SQVTM and CDR2 is ANQGSEA. The CDR3 has 12 amino acids. CDR3 nucleotide sequence: TGCAGCGTTGGCCACGGTACCTACGAGCAGTACTTC. This gives the protein CSVGHGTYEQYF.

Turning to this clone: This same CDR3 is encoded by further DNA sequences in the sample. V usage is TRBV6-5 and J usage is TRBJ2-2; 8 bases are a match to TRBD1. CDR1 MNHEY and CDR2 SVGAGI come from the germline V gene. V lost 6 bases to trimming and J lost 4 bases; unmatched junction nucleotides: 7. The CDR3 length is 15 residues. As DNA, the CDR3 is TGTGCCAGCAGAGTGACAGGGGTTGTCACCGGGGAGCTGTTTTTT. Protein sequence: CASRVTGVVTGELFF.

The chain carries TRBV6-5 and TRBJ2-7; possibly TRBD2 for D (5 bases). The CDR3 is 12 residues long. V dropped 5 bases and J dropped 3 bases, with 8 bases sitting between them. The germline V gene has CDR1 MNHEY and CDR2 SVGAGI. In DNA, the CDR3 is TGTGCCAGCAGTCCGGACTTCTACGAGCAGTACTTC. Translating it yields CASSPDFYEQYF.

The chain combines TRBV9 with TRBJ1-6, with a weak D call TRBD1 (6 bases). The CDR3 runs to 13 residues. V was cut by 6 bases and J by 7 bases, with 11 bases left in between. Germline V gives CDR1 SGDLS, CDR2 YYNGEE. The chain's CDR3 is CASTGEANSPLHF. CDR3 coding DNA: TGTGCCAGCACAGGGGAAGCGAATTCACCCCTCCACTTT.

The chain employs TRBV18 and TRBJ2-1, with TRBD1 identical over 9 bases. V lost 3 bases and J lost 9; bases outside the gene matches: 3. CDR1 is KGHSH, CDR2 LQKENI, per germline. This CDR3 is built from 13 residues. This CDR3 is CASSPTGGLEQFF. For the CDR3, the DNA is TGTGCCAGCTCACCCACAGGGGGCCTTGAGCAGTTCTTC.

The chain links TRBV18 to TRBJ1-5; D is undetermined. Germline lookup yields CDR1 KGHSH and CDR2 LQKENI. The length of the CDR3 is 13 residues. Trimming took off 2 bases at V and 9 bases at J, with 11 bases between the two ends. The CDR3 coding sequence is TGTGCCAGCTCACCAGACTGGAAGCGGCCCCAGCATTTT. Translation: CASSPDWKRPQHF.

The sample holds one count of this clone. The chain is built from TRBV18 and TRBJ2-3, with a weak D call TRBD1 (7 bases). CDR3 length equals 14 residues. Trimming pared 4 bases from V and 6 bases from J, leaving 14 bases between. Germline assignment: CDR1 KGHSH and CDR2 LQKENI. CDR3 nucleotide sequence: TGTGCCAGCTCACAGACAGGGACTGGGGATACGCAGTATTTT. This gives the protein CASSQTGTGDTQYF.

V usage is TRBV2 and J usage is TRBJ1-5; D is unresolved. There are 13 residues in the CDR3. The germline gives CDR1 SNHLY, CDR2 FYNNEI. V gave up 6 bases and J gave up 6 bases, with 12 bases separating them. The CDR3, as DNA: TGTGCCAGCAGGGAGGGCTGGGGTCAGCCCCAGCATTTT. Translating gives CASREGWGQPQHF. Based on the CDR3 plus reference TRBV2 and TRBJ1-5, the full variable domain is EPEVTQTPSHQVTQMGQEVILRCVPISNHLYFYWYRQILGQKVEFLVSFYNNEISEKSEIFDDQFSVERPDGSNFTLKIRSTKLEDSAMYFCASREGWGQPQHFGDGTRLSIL.

The rearrangement links TRBV5-1 to TRBJ2-1, with 7 positions matching TRBD1. Germline V gene sequence: CDR1 SGHRS, CDR2 YFSETQ. This CDR3 comprises 15 residues. V trimming: 4 bases; J trimming: 3 bases; junction bases outside the gene matches: 7. CDR3 nucleotides: TGCGCCAGCAGCCTACAACAGGGGAACTACAATGAGCAGTTCTTC. It encodes CASSLQQGNYNEQFF.